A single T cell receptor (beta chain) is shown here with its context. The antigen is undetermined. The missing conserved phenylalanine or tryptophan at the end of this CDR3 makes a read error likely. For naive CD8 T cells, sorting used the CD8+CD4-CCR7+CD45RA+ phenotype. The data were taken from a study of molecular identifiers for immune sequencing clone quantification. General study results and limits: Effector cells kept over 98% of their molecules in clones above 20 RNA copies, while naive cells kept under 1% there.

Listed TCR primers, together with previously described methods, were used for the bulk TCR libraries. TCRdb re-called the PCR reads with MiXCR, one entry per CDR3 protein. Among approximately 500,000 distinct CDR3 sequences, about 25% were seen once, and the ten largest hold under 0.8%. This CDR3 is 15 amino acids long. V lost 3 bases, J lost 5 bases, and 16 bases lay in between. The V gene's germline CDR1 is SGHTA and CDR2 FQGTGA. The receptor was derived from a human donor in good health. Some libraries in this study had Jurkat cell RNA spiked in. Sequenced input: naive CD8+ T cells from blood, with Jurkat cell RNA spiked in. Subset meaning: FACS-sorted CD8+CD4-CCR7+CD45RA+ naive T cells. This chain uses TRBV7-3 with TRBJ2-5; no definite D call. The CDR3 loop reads CASSFGVGRWETQYS. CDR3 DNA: TGTGCCAGCAGCTTCGGAGTGGGAAGGTGGGAGACCCAGTACTCC.